These T cell receptor beta chains were read from a single sample in a study of blood T cells in healthy people across ages. TCRdb reprocessed the 5' RACE reads with MiXCR, giving one entry per CDR3 protein. This table holds about 590,000 distinct CDR3 sequences, about 30% found once. The sample was blood. Receptor source: a woman aged 80 or over in good health. Each CDR3 is given with its conserved first and last residue. D genes are given only for firm matches. The size entry is marked missing in some rows and otherwise reads once, few, many or a size class.

>TRBV10-3|TRBJ2-1|TRBD1|many
CATTGTGAVEQFF
TGTGCCACCACCGGGACAGGGGCCGTTGAGCAGTTCTTC
>TRBV12-3/TRBV12-4|TRBJ1-1|NA|NA
CASSPRAGGYTEAFF
TGTGCCAGCAGTCCCCGCGCGGGGGGCTACACTGAAGCTTTCTTT
>TRBV5-1|TRBJ1-6|NA|many
CASSLETGDNSPLHF
TGCGCCAGCAGCTTGGAGACAGGAGATAATTCACCCCTCCACTTT
>TRBV28|TRBJ1-2|TRBD1|NA
CASSETGLYGYTF
TGTGCCAGCAGTGAGACAGGGCTTTATGGCTACACCTTC
>TRBV12-3/TRBV12-4|TRBJ2-3|NA|NA
CASSLDPGGSTDTEYF
TGTGCCAGCAGTTTAGACCCAGGGGGGAGCACAGATACGGAATATTTT
>TRBV3-1|TRBJ2-5|TRBD1|many
CASSQTGTGDETQYF
TGTGCCAGCAGCCAGACCGGGACAGGGGACGAGACCCAGTACTTC
>TRBV11-2|TRBJ2-1|NA|many
CASSLDSANEQFF
TGTGCCAGCAGCTTAGATTCGGCTAATGAGCAGTTCTTC
>TRBV25-1|TRBJ2-5|NA|many
CASSEWGRGGETQYF
TGTGCCAGCAGTGAATGGGGCAGGGGAGGGGAGACCCAGTACTTC
>TRBV20-1|TRBJ2-3|NA|many
CSAIYSDTQYF
TGCAGTGCTATTTATTCAGATACGCAGTATTTT
>TRBV7-9|TRBJ1-1|NA|NA
CASSRPTPNTEAFF
TGTGCCAGCAGCCGGCCGACACCGAACACTGAAGCTTTCTTT
>TRBV20-1|TRBJ1-1|TRBD1|NA
CSAPGQGLWDTEAFF
TGCAGTGCGCCGGGACAGGGGTTGTGGGACACTGAAGCTTTCTTT
>TRBV7-2|TRBJ2-7|NA|few
CASSRIKGGAYNEQYF
TGTGCCAGCAGCCGTATTAAGGGGGGGGCCTACAATGAGCAGTACTTC
>TRBV7-8|TRBJ1-6|TRBD1|many
CASSKPTGGDSPLHF
TGTGCCAGCAGCAAGCCGACAGGGGGCGATTCACCCCTCCACTTT
>TRBV6-2/TRBV6-3|TRBJ2-1|TRBD1|many
CASTGQGENEQFF
TGTGCCAGCACGGGACAGGGTGAGAATGAGCAGTTCTTC
>TRBV18|TRBJ1-2|NA|NA
CASSSTGGDYGYTF
TGCGCCAGCTCATCCACAGGTGGCGACTATGGCTACACCTTC
>TRBV29-1|TRBJ2-3|NA|NA
CSAQTQWGTDTQYF
TGCAGCGCCCAGACCCAGTGGGGCACAGATACGCAGTATTTT
>TRBV10-3|TRBJ2-1|NA|many
CAVLGTTSSYNEQFF
TGTGCCGTTCTGGGGACAACGAGCTCCTACAATGAGCAGTTCTTC
>TRBV4-1|TRBJ1-1|NA|NA
CASSPLGTVNTEAFF
TGCGCCAGCAGCCCCTTAGGGACCGTGAACACTGAAGCTTTCTTT
>TRBV3-1|TRBJ2-3|NA|many
CASSPQFSPLDTQYF
TGTGCCAGCAGCCCCCAATTTAGTCCACTAGATACGCAGTATTTT
>TRBV29-1|TRBJ2-2|TRBD1|NA
CSVSGQGNTGELFF
TGCAGCGTTAGTGGACAGGGAAATACCGGGGAGCTGTTTTTT
>TRBV5-1|TRBJ2-5|NA|many
CASRLGGQETQYF
TGCGCCAGCAGATTGGGCGGGCAAGAGACCCAGTACTTC
>TRBV2|TRBJ2-5|TRBD2|many
CASSDSTSGESQETQYF
TGTGCCAGCAGTGATTCGACTAGCGGGGAATCCCAAGAGACCCAGTACTTC
>TRBV3-1|TRBJ2-2|TRBD2|NA
CASSHRGGIDTGELFF
TGTGCCAGCAGCCATCGCGGGGGTATCGACACCGGGGAGCTGTTTTTT
>TRBV9|TRBJ1-2|TRBD1|many
CASSVRAGGPRGYGYTF
TGTGCCAGCAGCGTGCGGGCAGGGGGCCCTAGAGGATATGGCTACACCTTC
>TRBV7-9|TRBJ2-2|TRBD1|NA
CASSPRGQVYTGELFF
TGTGCCAGCAGCCCGCGAGGACAGGTCTACACCGGGGAGCTGTTTTTT
>TRBV4-2|TRBJ2-7|TRBD1|many
CASSQDRRLDRENYEQYF
TGTGCCAGCAGCCAAGATCGCAGGTTAGACAGGGAAAACTACGAGCAGTACTTC
>TRBV4-2|TRBJ2-6|NA|NA
CASSQGTVGSSGANVLTF
TGTGCCAGCAGCCAGGGGACGGTCGGCAGCTCTGGGGCCAACGTCCTGACTTTC
>TRBV27|TRBJ2-3|NA|many
CASSSPLTDTQYF
TGTGCCAGCAGTTCCCCCCTCACAGATACGCAGTATTTT
>TRBV20-1|TRBJ1-2|NA|many
CSGGDNYGYTF
TGCAGTGGAGGTGACAACTATGGCTACACCTTC
>TRBV20-1|TRBJ2-3|TRBD2|NA
CSARSERGEIETQYF
TGCAGTGCTCGGTCTGAGCGGGGAGAGATAGAGACGCAGTATTTT
>TRBV12-3/TRBV12-4|TRBJ1-1|NA|once
CASRSWQNTEAFF
TGTGCCAGCAGGAGTTGGCAAAACACTGAAGCTTTCTTT
>TRBV5-6|TRBJ1-1|NA|NA
CASSLVFISEAFF
TGTGCCAGCAGCTTGGTTTTTATCTCTGAAGCTTTCTTT
>TRBV20-1|TRBJ2-4|NA|few
CSARDPGGRDIQYF
TGCAGTGCTAGAGATCCTGGAGGGAGAGACATTCAGTACTTC
>TRBV6-1|TRBJ2-7|TRBD2|many
CASSEFGLAGEQYF
TGTGCCAGCAGTGAGTTCGGACTAGCGGGGGAGCAGTACTTC
>TRBV7-2|TRBJ2-1|NA|NA
CASSACNEQFF
TGTGCCAGCAGCGCCTGCAATGAGCAGTTCTTC
>TRBV12-3/TRBV12-4|TRBJ1-1|NA|many
CASSLGGATEAFF
TGTGCCAGCAGCTTAGGGGGGGCTACTGAAGCTTTCTTT
>TRBV4-1|TRBJ1-5|TRBD1|NA
CASSQDGNRGPQPQHF
TGCGCCAGCAGCCAAGATGGAAACAGGGGGCCTCAGCCCCAGCATTTT
>TRBV7-2|TRBJ1-1|TRBD1|NA
CASSHTGGRTEAFF
TGTGCCAGCAGCCATACAGGGGGAAGGACTGAAGCTTTCTTT
>TRBV4-2|TRBJ1-4|TRBD1|many
CASSQGMQGGNEKLFF
TGTGCCAGCAGCCAAGGGATGCAGGGGGGGAATGAAAAACTGTTTTTT
>TRBV15|TRBJ1-1|TRBD1|few
CATSKGANTEAFF
TGTGCCACCAGCAAGGGGGCGAACACTGAAGCTTTCTTT
>TRBV29-1|TRBJ1-3|NA|NA
CSVERAFSGNTIYF
TGCAGCGTTGAACGGGCGTTCTCTGGAAACACCATATATTTT
>TRBV6-1|TRBJ1-4|NA|NA
CASRQDWPRELFF
TGTGCCAGCAGGCAGGACTGGCCGCGGGAACTGTTTTTT
>TRBV24-1|TRBJ2-6|NA|many
CATSDSDMRNSGANVLTF
TGTGCCACCAGTGATTCAGACATGAGGAACTCTGGGGCCAACGTCCTGACTTTC